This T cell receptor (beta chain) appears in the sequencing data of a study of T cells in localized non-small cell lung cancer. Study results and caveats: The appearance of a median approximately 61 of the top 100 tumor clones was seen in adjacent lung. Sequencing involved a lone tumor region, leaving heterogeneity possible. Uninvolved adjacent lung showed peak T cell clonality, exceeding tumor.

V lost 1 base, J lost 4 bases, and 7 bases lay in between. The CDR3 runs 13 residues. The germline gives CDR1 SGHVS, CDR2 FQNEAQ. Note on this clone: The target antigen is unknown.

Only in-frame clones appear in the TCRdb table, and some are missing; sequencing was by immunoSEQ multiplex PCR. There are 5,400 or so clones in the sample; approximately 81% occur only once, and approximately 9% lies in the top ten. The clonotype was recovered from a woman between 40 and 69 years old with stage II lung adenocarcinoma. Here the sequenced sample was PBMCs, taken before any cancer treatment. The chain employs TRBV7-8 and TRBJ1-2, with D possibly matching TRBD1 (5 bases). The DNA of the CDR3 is TGTGCCAGCAGCTTAGTGCAGGGCTATGGCTACACCTTC. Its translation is CASSLVQGYGYTF.